This T cell receptor beta chain was observed in a study of PD-1 blockade in classical Hodgkin lymphoma. Turning to the study itself: Treatment was intravenous nivolumab, 3 mg/kg every 2 weeks, until progression. Study-level results: CD4+ but not CD8+ TCR diversity rose significantly by C4D1.

Concerning this clone: The target antigen is unknown.

Sequencing used immunoSEQ multiplex PCR; TCRdb keeps in-frame clones, though not all of them. The data contain about 85,000 clones, 90% of them seen just once; the ten biggest clones take up 2.9%. The germline V gene encodes CDR1 MNHEY and CDR2 SMNVEV (reference sequence). The CDR3 is made up of 15 amino acids. V gave up 6 bases and J gave up 0 bases, with 11 bases separating them. Time point described: cycle 4 day 1 (C4D1), after 6 weeks of nivolumab. Each patient experienced a relapse that followed autologous stem cell transplantation, and brentuximab vedotin exposure varied. The gene calls are TRBV27 and TRBJ2-2; D gene unclear. The sample consisted of peripheral blood mononuclear cells (PBMCs), taken before the fourth cycle of nivolumab. The clonotype was recovered from a human donor with classical Hodgkin lymphoma. CDR3 protein: CASRRDISNTGELFF. As DNA, the CDR3 is TGTGCCAGCAGACGAGACATTTCGAACACCGGGGAGCTGTTTTTT.